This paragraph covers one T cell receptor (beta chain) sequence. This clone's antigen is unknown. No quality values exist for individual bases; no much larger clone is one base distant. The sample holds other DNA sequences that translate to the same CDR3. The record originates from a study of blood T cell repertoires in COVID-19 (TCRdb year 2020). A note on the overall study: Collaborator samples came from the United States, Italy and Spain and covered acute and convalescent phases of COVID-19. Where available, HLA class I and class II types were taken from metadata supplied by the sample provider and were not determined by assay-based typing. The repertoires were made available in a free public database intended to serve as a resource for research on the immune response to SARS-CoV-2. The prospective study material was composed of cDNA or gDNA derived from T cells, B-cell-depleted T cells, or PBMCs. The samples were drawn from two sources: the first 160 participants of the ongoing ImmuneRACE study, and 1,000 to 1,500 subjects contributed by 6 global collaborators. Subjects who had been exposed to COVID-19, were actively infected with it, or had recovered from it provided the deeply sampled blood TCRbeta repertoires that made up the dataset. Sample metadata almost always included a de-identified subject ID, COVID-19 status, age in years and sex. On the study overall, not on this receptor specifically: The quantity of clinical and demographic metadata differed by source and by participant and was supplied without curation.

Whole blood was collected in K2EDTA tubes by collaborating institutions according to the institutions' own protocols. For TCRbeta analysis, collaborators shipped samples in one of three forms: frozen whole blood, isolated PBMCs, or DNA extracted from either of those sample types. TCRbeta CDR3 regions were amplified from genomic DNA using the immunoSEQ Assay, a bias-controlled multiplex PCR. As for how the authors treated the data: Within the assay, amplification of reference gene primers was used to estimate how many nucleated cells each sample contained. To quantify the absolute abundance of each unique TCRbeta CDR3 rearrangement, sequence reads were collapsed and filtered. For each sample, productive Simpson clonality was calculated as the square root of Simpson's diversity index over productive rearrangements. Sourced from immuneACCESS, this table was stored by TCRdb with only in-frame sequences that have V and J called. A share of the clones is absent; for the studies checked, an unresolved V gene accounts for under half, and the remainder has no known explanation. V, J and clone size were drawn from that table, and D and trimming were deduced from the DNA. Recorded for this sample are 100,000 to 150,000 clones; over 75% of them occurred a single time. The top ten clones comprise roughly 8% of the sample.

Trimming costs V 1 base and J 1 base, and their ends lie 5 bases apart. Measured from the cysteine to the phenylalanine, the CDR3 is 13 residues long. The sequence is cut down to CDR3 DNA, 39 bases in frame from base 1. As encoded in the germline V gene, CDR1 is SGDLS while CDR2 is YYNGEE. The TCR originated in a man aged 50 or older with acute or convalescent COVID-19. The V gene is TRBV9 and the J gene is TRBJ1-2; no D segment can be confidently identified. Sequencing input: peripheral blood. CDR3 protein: CASSVRVNYGYTF. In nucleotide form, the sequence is TGTGCCAGCAGCGTAAGAGTTAACTATGGCTACACCTTC.